This T cell receptor (beta chain) was profiled in a study of response to subunit inactivated influenza vaccine. Per the germline V gene, CDR1 is ENHRY and CDR2 is SYGVKD. This CDR3 is built from 14 residues. V lost 6 bases and J 5 bases, leaving 14 bases between the germline ends. The sample holds a few counts of this clonotype. What it binds is not known. A single record per CDR3 protein comes from TCRdb applying MiXCR to the RT-PCR reads. Seen here are fewer than 600,000 distinct CDR3 sequences, roughly 7.6% observed once, and the top ten hold approximately 14%. Study-level points and caveats: Each seasonal influenza vaccination, the authors suggested, recruits few new T cells.

The chain joins TRBV10-3 to TRBJ2-1; TRBD1 might be the D (6 bases). This TCR was recovered from a man aged 50 to 69 who received an inactivated influenza vaccine. This sample comprised PBMCs from blood, obtained less than 25 months after vaccination. CDR3 nucleotides: TGTGCCATCAGCAGGGGTTACCGGGACAATGAGCAGTTCTTC. It encodes CAISRGYRDNEQFF.